This T cell receptor beta chain was recovered during a study of cytomegalovirus exposure and HLA in healthy donors. Study-level information: About 85 million unique TCR sequences came from HLA-typed donors in an early release.

Study-level findings and limits: In an earlier analysis, in some 500 donors, most V segments appeared productive either ~90% or ~30% of the time. Presence/absence analyses assumed roughly uniform sequencing depth across donors, which may not hold.

The CDR3 contains 16 residues. CDR1 MDHEN and CDR2 SYDVKM come from the germline V gene. The junction had 7 bases not matched to a gene; V was cut back by 5 bases and J by 2 bases. The PCR had 60 Vbeta and 13 Jbeta primers. Assay used: immunoSEQ multiplex PCR; TCRdb lists only in-frame clones, some missing. The repertoire has some 130,000 clones, more than 80% of them found once; the top ten carry 1%. In regard to this clone: Its antigen remains unknown.

This sequence joins TRBV28 and TRBJ2-5; 11 bases map to TRBD2. The receptor's source is a man aged 40-49 years in good health and CMV-seronegative. Sequenced: PBMCs. Here the CDR3 DNA reads TGTGCCAGCAGTCTAGCATTAGCGGGGGGGCAAGAGACCCAGTACTTC. It specifies CASSLALAGGQETQYF.